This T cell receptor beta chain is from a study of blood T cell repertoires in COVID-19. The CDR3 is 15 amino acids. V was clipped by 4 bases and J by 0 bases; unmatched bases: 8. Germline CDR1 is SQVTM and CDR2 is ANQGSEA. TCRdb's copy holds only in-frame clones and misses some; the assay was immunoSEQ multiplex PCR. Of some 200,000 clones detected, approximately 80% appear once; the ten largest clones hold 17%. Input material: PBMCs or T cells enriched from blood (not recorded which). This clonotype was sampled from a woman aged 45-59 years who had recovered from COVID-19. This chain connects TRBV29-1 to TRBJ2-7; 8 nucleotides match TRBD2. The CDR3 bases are TGCAGCGTTGCCAGCGGGAGCACGGGCTCCTACGAGCAGTACTTC. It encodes CSVASGSTGSYEQYF.